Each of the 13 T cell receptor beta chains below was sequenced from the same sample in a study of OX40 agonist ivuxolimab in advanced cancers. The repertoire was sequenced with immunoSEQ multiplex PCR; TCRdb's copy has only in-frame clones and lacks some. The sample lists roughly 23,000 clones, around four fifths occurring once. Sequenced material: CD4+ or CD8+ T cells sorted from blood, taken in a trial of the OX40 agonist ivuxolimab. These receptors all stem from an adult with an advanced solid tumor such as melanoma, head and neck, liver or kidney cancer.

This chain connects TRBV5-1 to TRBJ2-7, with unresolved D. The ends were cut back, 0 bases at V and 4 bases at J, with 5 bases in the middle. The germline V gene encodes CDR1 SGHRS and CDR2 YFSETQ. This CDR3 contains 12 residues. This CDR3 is CASSLEPYEQYF. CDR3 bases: TGCGCCAGCAGCTTGGAACCGTACGAGCAGTACTTC.

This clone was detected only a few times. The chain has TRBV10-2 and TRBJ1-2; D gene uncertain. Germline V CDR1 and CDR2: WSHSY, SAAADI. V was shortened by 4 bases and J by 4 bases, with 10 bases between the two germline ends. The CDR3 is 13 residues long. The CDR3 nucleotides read TGCGCCAGCAGTGTAGCCAGGATCTATGGCTACACCTTC. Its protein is CASSVARIYGYTF.

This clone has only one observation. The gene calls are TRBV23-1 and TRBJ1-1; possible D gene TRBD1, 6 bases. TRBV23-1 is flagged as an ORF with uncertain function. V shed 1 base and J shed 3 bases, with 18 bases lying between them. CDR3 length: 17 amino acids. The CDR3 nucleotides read TGCGCCAGCAGTCAATTAAACCGCCGACAGGCTTACACTGAAGCTTTCTTT. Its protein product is CASSQLNRRQAYTEAFF.

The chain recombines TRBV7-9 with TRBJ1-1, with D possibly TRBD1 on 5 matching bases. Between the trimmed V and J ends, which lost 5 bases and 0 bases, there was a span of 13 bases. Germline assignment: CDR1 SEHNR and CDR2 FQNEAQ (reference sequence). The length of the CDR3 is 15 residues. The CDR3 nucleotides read TGTGCCAGCAGCCCCCCCCCGGGGCTGAACACTGAAGCTTTCTTT. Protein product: CASSPPPGLNTEAFF.

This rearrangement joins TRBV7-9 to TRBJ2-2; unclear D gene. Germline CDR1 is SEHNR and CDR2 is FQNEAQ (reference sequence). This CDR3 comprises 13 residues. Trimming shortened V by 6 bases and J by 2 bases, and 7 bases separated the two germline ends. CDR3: CASSRDNTGELFF. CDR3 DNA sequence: TGTGCCAGCAGTCGTGATAACACCGGGGAGCTGTTTTTT.

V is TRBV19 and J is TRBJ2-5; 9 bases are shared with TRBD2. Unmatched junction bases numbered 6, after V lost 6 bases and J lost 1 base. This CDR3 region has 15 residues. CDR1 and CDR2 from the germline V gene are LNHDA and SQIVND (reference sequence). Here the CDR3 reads CASRRGGGGQETQYF. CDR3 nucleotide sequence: TGTGCCAGTAGGCGGGGGGGAGGGGGCCAAGAGACCCAGTACTTC.

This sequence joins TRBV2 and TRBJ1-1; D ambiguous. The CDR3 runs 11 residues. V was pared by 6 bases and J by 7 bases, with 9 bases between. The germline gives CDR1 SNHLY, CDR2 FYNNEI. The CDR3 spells CASRGVDEAFF. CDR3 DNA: TGTGCCAGCAGAGGAGTTGATGAAGCTTTCTTT.

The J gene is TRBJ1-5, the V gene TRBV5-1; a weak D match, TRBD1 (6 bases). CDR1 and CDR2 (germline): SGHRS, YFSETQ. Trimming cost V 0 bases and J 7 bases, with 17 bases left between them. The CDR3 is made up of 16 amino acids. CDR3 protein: CASSLDGQLDDQPQHF. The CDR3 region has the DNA TGCGCCAGCAGCTTGGACGGACAGCTCGACGACCAGCCCCAGCATTTT.

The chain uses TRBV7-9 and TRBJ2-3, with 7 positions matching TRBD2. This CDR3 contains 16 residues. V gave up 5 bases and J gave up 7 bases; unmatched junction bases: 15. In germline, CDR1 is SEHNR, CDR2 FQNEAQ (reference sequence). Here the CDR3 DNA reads TGTGCCAGCAGCGGTAGAGCGGGGACGCAGCCTTATACGCAGTATTTT. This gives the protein CASSGRAGTQPYTQYF.

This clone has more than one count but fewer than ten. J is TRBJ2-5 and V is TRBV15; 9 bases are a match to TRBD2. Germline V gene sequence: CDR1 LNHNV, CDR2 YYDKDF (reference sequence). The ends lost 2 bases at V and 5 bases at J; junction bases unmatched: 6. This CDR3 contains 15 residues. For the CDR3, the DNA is TGTGCCACCAGCAGATATAGCGGGGGCGGGGAGACCCAGTACTTC. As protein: CATSRYSGGGETQYF.

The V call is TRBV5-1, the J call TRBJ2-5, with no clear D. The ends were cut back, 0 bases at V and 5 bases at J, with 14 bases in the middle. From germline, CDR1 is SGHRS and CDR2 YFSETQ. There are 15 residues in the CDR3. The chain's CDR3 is CASSLEPIGQETQYF. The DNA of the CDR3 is TGCGCCAGCAGCTTGGAGCCGATTGGGCAGGAGACCCAGTACTTC.

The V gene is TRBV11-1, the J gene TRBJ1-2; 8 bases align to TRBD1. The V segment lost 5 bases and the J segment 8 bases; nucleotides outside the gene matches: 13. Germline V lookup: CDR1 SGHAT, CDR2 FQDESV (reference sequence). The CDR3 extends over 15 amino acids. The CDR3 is CASSPNLSTGEGYTF. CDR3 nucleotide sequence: TGTGCCAGCAGCCCAAACCTATCGACAGGGGAAGGCTACACCTTC.

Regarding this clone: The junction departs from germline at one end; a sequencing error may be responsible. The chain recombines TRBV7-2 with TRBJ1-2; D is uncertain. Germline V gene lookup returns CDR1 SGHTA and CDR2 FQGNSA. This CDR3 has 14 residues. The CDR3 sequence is CASSLARGTYGYTF. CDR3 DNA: TGTGCCAGCAGCCTAGCGCGGGGAACCTATGGCTACACCTTC.